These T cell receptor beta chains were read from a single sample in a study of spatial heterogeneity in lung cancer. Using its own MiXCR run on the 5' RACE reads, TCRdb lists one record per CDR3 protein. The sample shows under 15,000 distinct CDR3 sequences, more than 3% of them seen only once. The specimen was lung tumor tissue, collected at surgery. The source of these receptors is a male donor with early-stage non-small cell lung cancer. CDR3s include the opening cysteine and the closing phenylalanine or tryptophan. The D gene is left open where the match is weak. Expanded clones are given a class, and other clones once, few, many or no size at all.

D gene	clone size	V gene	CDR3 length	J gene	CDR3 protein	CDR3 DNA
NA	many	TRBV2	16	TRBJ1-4	CASSELRSETNEKLFF	TGTGCCAGCAGTGAATTAAGGTCGGAGACCAATGAAAAACTGTTTTTT
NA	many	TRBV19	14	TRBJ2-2	CASSATGYAGELFF	TGTGCCAGTAGTGCAACAGGTTATGCCGGGGAGCTGTTTTTT
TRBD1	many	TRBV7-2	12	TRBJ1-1	CASSPDRVEAFF	TGTGCCAGCAGCCCGGACAGGGTTGAAGCTTTCTTT
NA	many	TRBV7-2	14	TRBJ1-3	CASRPGVSGNTIYF	TGTGCCAGCAGACCCGGCGTTTCTGGAAACACCATATATTTT
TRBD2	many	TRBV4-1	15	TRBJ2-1	CASSHASGGYNEQFF	TGCGCCAGCAGCCATGCTAGCGGGGGTTACAATGAGCAGTTCTTC
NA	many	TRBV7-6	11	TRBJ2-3	CASSPGALQYF	TGTGCCAGCAGCCCCGGAGCTCTGCAGTATTTT
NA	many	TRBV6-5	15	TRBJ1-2	CASRGSSPPNYGYTF	TGTGCCAGCAGGGGCAGCAGCCCTCCTAACTATGGCTACACCTTC
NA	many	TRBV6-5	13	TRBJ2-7	CASRKDNNYEQYF	TGTGCCAGCCGGAAGGACAACAACTACGAGCAGTACTTC
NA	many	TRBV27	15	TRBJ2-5	CASSLHPPSLETQYF	TGTGCCAGCAGTTTACACCCTCCCTCTTTAGAGACCCAGTACTTC
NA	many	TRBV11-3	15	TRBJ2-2	CASSLDPTNTGELFF	TGTGCCAGCAGCTTAGATCCCACGAACACCGGGGAGCTGTTTTTT
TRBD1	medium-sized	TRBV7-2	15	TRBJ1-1	CASSLARTGRTEAFF	TGTGCCAGCAGCTTAGCCCGGACAGGGAGGACTGAAGCTTTCTTT
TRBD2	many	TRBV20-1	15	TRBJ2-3	CSARVVAGGGYTQYF	TGCAGTGCTAGAGTCGTAGCGGGGGGGGGCTATACGCAGTATTTT
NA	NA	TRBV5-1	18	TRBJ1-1	CASSLGRLGHTLNTEAFF	TGCGCCAGCAGCTTGGGGCGATTAGGACACACACTGAACACTGAAGCTTTCTTT
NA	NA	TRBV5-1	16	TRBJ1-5	CASSPFNGGPDQPQHF	TGCGCCAGCAGCCCCTTTAACGGGGGCCCCGATCAGCCCCAGCATTTT
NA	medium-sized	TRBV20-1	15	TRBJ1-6	CSARTGGHYNSPLHF	TGCAGTGCTCGCACTGGGGGACACTATAATTCACCCCTCCACTTT
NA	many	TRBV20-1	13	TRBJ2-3	CSALDVFTDTQYF	TGCAGTGCTCTGGACGTCTTCACAGATACGCAGTATTTT
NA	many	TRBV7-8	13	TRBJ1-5	CASSALSGEPQHF	TGTGCCAGCAGCGCCCTCTCGGGGGAGCCCCAGCATTTT
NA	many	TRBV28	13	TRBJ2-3	CASGGEGTDTQYF	TGTGCCAGCGGCGGGGAAGGGACAGATACGCAGTATTTT
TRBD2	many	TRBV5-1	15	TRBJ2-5	CASSLSGGPGETQYF	TGCGCCAGCAGCTTAAGCGGGGGCCCTGGGGAGACCCAGTACTTC
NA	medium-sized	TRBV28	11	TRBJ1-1	CASSLYTEAFF	TGTGCCAGCAGTTTATACACTGAAGCTTTCTTT
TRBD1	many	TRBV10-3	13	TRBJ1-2	CAITGGEAYGYTF	TGTGCCATCACAGGGGGGGAGGCCTATGGCTACACCTTC
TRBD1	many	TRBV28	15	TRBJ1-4	CASSSLGQGNEKLFF	TGTGCCAGCAGTTCTTTGGGACAGGGGAATGAAAAACTGTTTTTT
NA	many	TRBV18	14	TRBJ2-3	CASSPRSPTDTQYF	TGTGCCAGCTCACCACGGTCCCCTACAGATACGCAGTATTTT
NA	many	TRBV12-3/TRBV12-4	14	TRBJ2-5	CASSLRAGQETQYF	TGTGCCAGCAGTTTACGGGCAGGGCAAGAGACCCAGTACTTC
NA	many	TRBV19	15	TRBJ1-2	CASRPPRGSNYGYTF	TGTGCCAGTCGACCTCCTAGGGGATCCAACTATGGCTACACCTTC
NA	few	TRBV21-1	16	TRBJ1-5	CASSKAYSYSNQPQNF	TGTGCCAGCAGCAAAGCTTACTCCTATAGCAATCAGCCCCAGAATTTT
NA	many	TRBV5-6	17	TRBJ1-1	CASSFYRVLAGNTEAFF	TGTGCCAGCAGCTTTTATCGGGTCCTAGCGGGGAACACTGAAGCTTTCTTT
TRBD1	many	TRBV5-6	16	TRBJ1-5	CASTNGPGQGNQPQHF	TGTGCCAGCACTAATGGACCGGGACAGGGCAATCAGCCCCAGCATTTT
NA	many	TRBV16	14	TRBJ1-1	CASSLTEGSTEAFF	TGTGCCAGCAGCCTAACGGAGGGGAGCACTGAAGCTTTCTTT
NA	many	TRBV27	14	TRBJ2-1	CASSLASYYDEQFF	TGTGCCAGCAGTTTAGCTAGCTATTATGATGAGCAGTTCTTC
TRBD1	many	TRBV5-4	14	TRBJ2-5	CASSPLTGVETQYF	TGTGCCAGCAGCCCGTTGACAGGGGTAGAGACCCAGTACTTC
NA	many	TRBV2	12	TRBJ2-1	CASNGENYEQFF	TGTGCCAGCAACGGGGAAAACTATGAGCAGTTCTTC
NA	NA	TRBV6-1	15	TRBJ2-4	CASSEGQGPKNMQYF	TGTGCCAGCAGTGAGGGGCAGGGACCCAAAAACATGCAGTACTTC
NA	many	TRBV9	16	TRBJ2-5	CASSAGLRGRQETQYF	TGTGCCAGCAGCGCGGGACTCCGGGGCCGCCAAGAGACCCAGTACTTC
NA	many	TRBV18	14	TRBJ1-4	CASSPGTVNEKLFF	TGTGCCAGCTCCCCCGGGACGGTTAATGAAAAACTGTTTTTT
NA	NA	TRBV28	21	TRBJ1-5	CASSLLFSLIGGSLSNQPQNF	TGTGCCAGCAGTCTTCTTTTCTCCCTGATAGGGGGGAGTTTAAGCAATCAGCCCCAGAATTTT
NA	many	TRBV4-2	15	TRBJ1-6	CASSQERQANSPLHF	TGTGCCAGCAGCCAAGAACGGCAGGCAAATTCACCCCTCCACTTT
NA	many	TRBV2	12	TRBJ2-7	CASKRVSYEQYF	TGTGCCAGCAAGAGGGTCTCCTACGAGCAGTACTTC
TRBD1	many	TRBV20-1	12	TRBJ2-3	CSGGTGGSTQYF	TGCAGTGGAGGGACAGGGGGCAGTACGCAGTATTTT
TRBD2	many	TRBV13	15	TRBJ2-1	CASSLGGALYNEQFF	TGTGCCAGCAGCTTGGGAGGGGCGTTATACAATGAGCAGTTCTTC
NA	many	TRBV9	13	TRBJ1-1	CASSLRPYTEAFF	TGTGCCAGCAGCCTCCGCCCGTACACTGAAGCTTTCTTT
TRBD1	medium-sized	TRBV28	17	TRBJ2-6	CASRRGQGAAGANVLTF	TGTGCCAGCAGGAGGGGACAGGGGGCGGCTGGGGCCAACGTCCTGACTTTC
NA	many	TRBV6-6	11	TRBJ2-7	CASSLSWEQYF	TGTGCCAGCAGTTTATCCTGGGAGCAGTACTTC
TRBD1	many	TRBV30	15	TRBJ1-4	CAWGVTGGQNEKLFF	TGTGCCTGGGGTGTTACCGGGGGACAGAATGAAAAACTGTTTTTT
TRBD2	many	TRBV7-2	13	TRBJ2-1	CASSWGLVGEQFF	TGTGCCAGCAGCTGGGGACTAGTCGGTGAGCAGTTCTTC
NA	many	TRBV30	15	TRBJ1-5	CAWLAGTGNNQPQHF	TGTGCCTGGCTCGCCGGCACAGGGAACAATCAGCCCCAGCATTTT